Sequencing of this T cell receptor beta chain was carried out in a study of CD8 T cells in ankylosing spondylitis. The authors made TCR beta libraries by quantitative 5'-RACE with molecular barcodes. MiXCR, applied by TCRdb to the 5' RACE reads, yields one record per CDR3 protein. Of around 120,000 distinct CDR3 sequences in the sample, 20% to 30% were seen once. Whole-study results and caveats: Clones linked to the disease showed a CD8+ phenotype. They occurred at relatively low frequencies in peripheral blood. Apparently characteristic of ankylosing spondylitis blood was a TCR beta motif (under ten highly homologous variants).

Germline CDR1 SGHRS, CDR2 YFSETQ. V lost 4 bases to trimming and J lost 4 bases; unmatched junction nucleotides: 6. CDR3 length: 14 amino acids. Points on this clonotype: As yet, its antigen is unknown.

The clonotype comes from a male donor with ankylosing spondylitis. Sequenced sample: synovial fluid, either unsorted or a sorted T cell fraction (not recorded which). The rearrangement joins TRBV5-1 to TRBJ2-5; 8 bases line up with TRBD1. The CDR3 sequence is CASSNPQGAETQYF. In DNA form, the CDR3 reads TGCGCCAGCAGCAACCCTCAGGGGGCAGAGACCCAGTACTTC.